This note documents a single TCR beta chain sequence. Its target is unknown. The entry originates in a study of T cells expressing NK-cell markers. Study-level background: With respect to HCMV, most of the eight sequenced donors were seropositive, and one was seronegative.

Study conclusions and caveats: Once again these clonotypes came out on top in the CD3+CD56-NKG2C+ fraction of a handful of donors.

The V gene's germline CDR1 is MNHEY and CDR2 SVGAGI. CDR3 length: 15 amino acids. TCRdb re-called the 5' RACE reads and catalogs CDR3 proteins one per entry, DNA excluded. This sample's table has under 600,000 distinct CDR3 sequences. The rearrangement uses TRBV6-5 and TRBJ1-1; TCRdb designates TRBD1, a call that cannot be tested without DNA. The sequence was collected from a woman between 45 and 65 years old in good health. Sequenced sample: blood T cells: a sorted CD56 or NKG2C T cell subset, CD4+ or CD8+ T cells, or bulk PBMC T cells (not recorded which). The chain's CDR3 is CASSLSGTVNTEAFF.